The clone carrying this T cell receptor (beta chain) showed up just a few times. Researchers prepared the TCRbeta library using unique molecular identifiers, the study reports. Each CDR3 protein gets one entry after TCRdb re-called the PCR reads with MiXCR. The sample has more than 200,000 distinct CDR3 sequences; 17% are singletons. Germline-derived CDR1 and CDR2 are SGHVS and FNYEAQ. This CDR3 is built from 15 residues. V dropped 5 bases and J dropped 0; count of bases not matched to a gene: 4. This sample was included in a study of T-cell reconstitution after alpha-beta-depleted transplantation in children.

The gene calls are TRBV7-6 and TRBJ1-3; 7 bases are a match to TRBD1. This specimen was PBMCs, mostly from graft donor cells, taken 360 days after TCRalphabeta/CD19-depleted stem cell transplant. This clonotype was obtained from a male patient aged 2 to 10 who had a stem cell transplant for acute lymphoblastic leukemia, so the T cells may come from the graft donor. CDR3 nucleotides: TGTGCCAGCAGCAGGGGGCCATCCTCTGGAAACACCATATATTTT. It yields the protein CASSRGPSSGNTIYF.